These T cell receptor beta chains were read from a single sample in a study of regulatory T cells in long-lasting Graves disease. Using its own MiXCR run on the multiplex PCR reads, TCRdb lists one record per CDR3 protein. The sample includes 450,000 to 500,000 distinct CDR3 sequences, roughly 17% seen only once; the top ten take roughly an eighth. This sample was shared with a second study, whose subject was T cells in Graves' hyperthyroidism and ophthalmopathy.

Sequenced here: peripheral blood mononuclear cells (PBMCs), sampled at new diagnosis, from a patient treated with antithyroid drugs. These receptors came from a man aged 35-49 years with Graves disease. Each CDR3 is given with its conserved first and last residue. Fields, in order: D gene, clone size, V gene, CDR3 length, J gene, CDR3 DNA, CDR3 protein. The D gene is left open where the match is weak. Size is stated for part of the rows, as once, few or many counts, or as a class when the clone is expanded.

d_gene: NA
abundance: many
v_gene: TRBV28
len: 13
j_gene: TRBJ1-4
CDR3nt: TGTGCCAGCAGCTCTCTAGCTGTGGGGAAACTGTTTTTT
CDR3aa: CASSSLAVGKLFF

d_gene: TRBD2
abundance: few
v_gene: TRBV13
len: 14
j_gene: TRBJ2-7
CDR3nt: TGTGCCAGCAGTTTCGGACTAGCCCCCTACGAGCAGTACTTC
CDR3aa: CASSFGLAPYEQYF

d_gene: TRBD2
abundance: many
v_gene: TRBV11-2
len: 20
j_gene: TRBJ2-3
CDR3nt: TGTGCCAGCAGCTTATCCGTCCTAGCGGGAGGGCCCTCACCCACAGATACGCAGTATTTT
CDR3aa: CASSLSVLAGGPSPTDTQYF

d_gene: NA
abundance: NA
v_gene: TRBV29-1
len: 12
j_gene: TRBJ2-7
CDR3nt: TGCAGCGTTGCGGGAGACCTCTACGAGCAGTACTTC
CDR3aa: CSVAGDLYEQYF

d_gene: NA
abundance: many
v_gene: TRBV28
len: 15
j_gene: TRBJ2-5
CDR3nt: TGTGCCAGCAGTGCTACAGGAACCGTACAAGAGACCCAGTACTTC
CDR3aa: CASSATGTVQETQYF

d_gene: NA
abundance: many
v_gene: TRBV7-8
len: 13
j_gene: TRBJ2-7
CDR3nt: TGTGCCAGCAGCACTACGGGACTCCCCGAGCAGTACTTC
CDR3aa: CASSTTGLPEQYF

d_gene: NA
abundance: few
v_gene: TRBV4-1
len: 15
j_gene: TRBJ2-2
CDR3nt: TGCGCCAGCAGCCAAGAGACAATTCTGACCGGGGAGCTGTTTTTT
CDR3aa: CASSQETILTGELFF

d_gene: NA
abundance: many
v_gene: TRBV28
len: 11
j_gene: TRBJ2-3
CDR3nt: TGTGCCAGCAGTTTTCGAAATACGCAGTATTTT
CDR3aa: CASSFRNTQYF

d_gene: TRBD1
abundance: many
v_gene: TRBV18
len: 16
j_gene: TRBJ2-5
CDR3nt: TGTGCCAGCTCACCACCGTCAGGGGGTATGAGGGAGACCCAGTACTTC
CDR3aa: CASSPPSGGMRETQYF

d_gene: NA
abundance: many
v_gene: TRBV7-9
len: 15
j_gene: TRBJ2-1
CDR3nt: TGTGCCAGCAGCCAGGGGTGGGGGCAGTACAATGAGCAGTTCTTC
CDR3aa: CASSQGWGQYNEQFF

d_gene: TRBD2
abundance: many
v_gene: TRBV28
len: 13
j_gene: TRBJ2-5
CDR3nt: TGTGCCAGCAGTTTGGGGGGGAGGCAGACCCAGTACTTC
CDR3aa: CASSLGGRQTQYF

d_gene: TRBD1
abundance: NA
v_gene: TRBV27
len: 15
j_gene: TRBJ1-2
CDR3nt: TGTGCCAGCAGTTTATCGGCAGGGGGCTTCTATGGCTACACCTTC
CDR3aa: CASSLSAGGFYGYTF

d_gene: TRBD1
abundance: NA
v_gene: TRBV27
len: 14
j_gene: TRBJ1-5
CDR3nt: TGTGCCAGCAGTATATGGGCAGGGGGTCAGCCCCAGCATTTT
CDR3aa: CASSIWAGGQPQHF

d_gene: TRBD2
abundance: many
v_gene: TRBV28
len: 16
j_gene: TRBJ2-3
CDR3nt: TGTGCCAGCAGTTTATTTCGGGGGGGTAGCACAGATACGCAGTATTTT
CDR3aa: CASSLFRGGSTDTQYF

d_gene: TRBD2
abundance: many
v_gene: TRBV20-1
len: 18
j_gene: TRBJ2-3
CDR3nt: TGCAGTGCTAGAGACGGCGGGCTAGCGGGAGGTAGCACAGATACGCAGTATTTT
CDR3aa: CSARDGGLAGGSTDTQYF

d_gene: TRBD2
abundance: many
v_gene: TRBV7-2
len: 17
j_gene: TRBJ2-3
CDR3nt: TGTGCCAGCAGCTTAGGCTCTAGCGGGAGTAGCACAGATACGCAGTATTTT
CDR3aa: CASSLGSSGSSTDTQYF

d_gene: NA
abundance: many
v_gene: TRBV2
len: 13
j_gene: TRBJ1-2
CDR3nt: TGTGCCACCCAAGACGGACATCACCATGGCTACACCTTC
CDR3aa: CATQDGHHHGYTF

d_gene: NA
abundance: many
v_gene: TRBV7-9
len: 12
j_gene: TRBJ2-5
CDR3nt: TGTGCCAGCAGCCCACCGGTCGAGACCCAGTACTTC
CDR3aa: CASSPPVETQYF

d_gene: NA
abundance: NA
v_gene: TRBV9
len: 15
j_gene: TRBJ2-3
CDR3nt: TGTGCCAGCAGCGTAGCCCCAGGGAGGACAGATACGCAGTATTTT
CDR3aa: CASSVAPGRTDTQYF

d_gene: NA
abundance: few
v_gene: TRBV29-1
len: 13
j_gene: TRBJ2-7
CDR3nt: TGCAGCGTTGATGGGGGCGGACTCTACGAGCAGTACTTC
CDR3aa: CSVDGGGLYEQYF

d_gene: NA
abundance: few
v_gene: TRBV19
len: 13
j_gene: TRBJ2-1
CDR3nt: TGTGCCAGTAGCGGGTCAGGGCGGAATGAGCAGTTCTTC
CDR3aa: CASSGSGRNEQFF

d_gene: TRBD2
abundance: NA
v_gene: TRBV20-1
len: 14
j_gene: TRBJ2-7
CDR3nt: TGCAGTGCTAGAGTTGGACTAGCGAAACCCGAGCAGTACTTC
CDR3aa: CSARVGLAKPEQYF

d_gene: NA
abundance: many
v_gene: TRBV11-1
len: 14
j_gene: TRBJ2-2
CDR3nt: TGTGCCAGCAGCTTAGACACGTACACCGGGGAGCTGTTTTTT
CDR3aa: CASSLDTYTGELFF

d_gene: NA
abundance: NA
v_gene: TRBV29-1
len: 18
j_gene: TRBJ2-6
CDR3nt: TGCAGCATCTTACTCCGGGACCCGAACAGCCCTGGGGCCAACGTCCTGACTTTC
CDR3aa: CSILLRDPNSPGANVLTF

d_gene: NA
abundance: NA
v_gene: TRBV30
len: 12
j_gene: TRBJ2-3
CDR3nt: TGTGCCCGGAGGGGGGGACCAGATACGCAGTATTTT
CDR3aa: CARRGGPDTQYF

d_gene: NA
abundance: NA
v_gene: TRBV9
len: 14
j_gene: TRBJ2-7
CDR3nt: TGTGCCAGCAGCGTAGGGCAGCAAGCCTACGAGCAGTACTTC
CDR3aa: CASSVGQQAYEQYF

d_gene: TRBD2
abundance: many
v_gene: TRBV20-1
len: 13
j_gene: TRBJ2-7
CDR3nt: TGCAGTGCCGACCTTAGCGGGCCCGACGAGCAGTACTTC
CDR3aa: CSADLSGPDEQYF

d_gene: NA
abundance: many
v_gene: TRBV6-9
len: 13
j_gene: TRBJ1-1
CDR3nt: TGTGCCAGCAGTTCTATCCCGGGAACTGAAGCTTTCTTT
CDR3aa: CASSSIPGTEAFF

d_gene: TRBD1
abundance: many
v_gene: TRBV2
len: 12
j_gene: TRBJ2-7
CDR3nt: TGTGCCAGCAGCGGGACAGTCTACGAGCAGTACTTC
CDR3aa: CASSGTVYEQYF

d_gene: NA
abundance: many
v_gene: TRBV5-1
len: 13
j_gene: TRBJ2-1
CDR3nt: TGCGCCAGCAGCTTGTCCTACGGCGATGAGCAGTTCTTC
CDR3aa: CASSLSYGDEQFF

d_gene: NA
abundance: NA
v_gene: TRBV11-1
len: 16
j_gene: TRBJ1-2
CDR3nt: TGTGCCAGCAGCGTAATCGGCAGGATGCAAAACCATGGCTACACCTTC
CDR3aa: CASSVIGRMQNHGYTF

d_gene: NA
abundance: NA
v_gene: TRBV28
len: 12
j_gene: TRBJ1-5
CDR3nt: TGTGCCAGCAGTTTTGGGTTTCAGCCCCAGCATTTT
CDR3aa: CASSFGFQPQHF

d_gene: NA
abundance: many
v_gene: TRBV5-1
len: 14
j_gene: TRBJ1-4
CDR3nt: TGCGCCAGCAGCTTGGAACAGGAAAATGAAAAACTGTTTTTT
CDR3aa: CASSLEQENEKLFF

d_gene: TRBD2
abundance: NA
v_gene: TRBV6-4
len: 15
j_gene: TRBJ2-1
CDR3nt: TGTGCCAGCAGTGACTCTAGCGGGGGGGCCCATGAGCAGTTCTTC
CDR3aa: CASSDSSGGAHEQFF

d_gene: NA
abundance: many
v_gene: TRBV24-1
len: 14
j_gene: TRBJ2-1
CDR3nt: TGTGCCACCCAAGAAACAACGGGGGTGTATGAGCAGTTCTTC
CDR3aa: CATQETTGVYEQFF

d_gene: NA
abundance: many
v_gene: TRBV11-2
len: 15
j_gene: TRBJ2-1
CDR3nt: TGTGCCAGCAGCCCGACCGGGACTTGGGGCAATGAGCAGTTCTTC
CDR3aa: CASSPTGTWGNEQFF

d_gene: NA
abundance: many
v_gene: TRBV15
len: 15
j_gene: TRBJ2-7
CDR3nt: TGTGCCACCAGCAGAGGGACGGGCCGTGTCCGAGAGCAGTACTTC
CDR3aa: CATSRGTGRVREQYF

d_gene: TRBD2
abundance: many
v_gene: TRBV3-1
len: 19
j_gene: TRBJ2-1
CDR3nt: TGTGCCAGCAGCCAAGAAATAGGGACTACCCTGGGCCCCTACAATGAGCAGTTCTTC
CDR3aa: CASSQEIGTTLGPYNEQFF

d_gene: TRBD2
abundance: many
v_gene: TRBV3-1
len: 16
j_gene: TRBJ2-7
CDR3nt: TGTGCCAGCAGCCAAGATCCTGCGGGAGGGCTAAACGAGCAGTACTTC
CDR3aa: CASSQDPAGGLNEQYF

d_gene: NA
abundance: many
v_gene: TRBV7-2
len: 16
j_gene: TRBJ2-1
CDR3nt: TGTGCCAGCAGCCGTCAGGGACCCGGTGGGGGCAATGAGCAGTTCTTC
CDR3aa: CASSRQGPGGGNEQFF

d_gene: TRBD1
abundance: many
v_gene: TRBV15
len: 14
j_gene: TRBJ2-7
CDR3nt: TGTGCCACCAGCCGACAGGGGGTATCCTACGAGCAGTACTTC
CDR3aa: CATSRQGVSYEQYF

d_gene: NA
abundance: many
v_gene: TRBV7-9
len: 14
j_gene: TRBJ2-5
CDR3nt: TGTGCCAGCAGCTCCGCCGGAGGGGCAGAGACCCAGTACTTC
CDR3aa: CASSSAGGAETQYF

d_gene: NA
abundance: few
v_gene: TRBV10-3
len: 13
j_gene: TRBJ2-7
CDR3nt: TGTGCCATCAGTGGTAATCCAGCCTACGAGCAGTACTTC
CDR3aa: CAISGNPAYEQYF

d_gene: TRBD1
abundance: many
v_gene: TRBV12-3/TRBV12-4
len: 15
j_gene: TRBJ1-5
CDR3nt: TGTGCCAGCAGTCCGGGACAGGGCGACAATCAGCCCCAGCATTTT
CDR3aa: CASSPGQGDNQPQHF

d_gene: TRBD1
abundance: NA
v_gene: TRBV6-1
len: 13
j_gene: TRBJ2-7
CDR3nt: TGTGCCAGCTCGACAGGGGCCCACTACGAGCAGTACTTC
CDR3aa: CASSTGAHYEQYF

d_gene: TRBD2
abundance: many
v_gene: TRBV20-1
len: 15
j_gene: TRBJ2-3
CDR3nt: TGCAGTGCTTTTGGACTAGCGGCCGCCGGAGATACGCAGTATTTT
CDR3aa: CSAFGLAAAGDTQYF